The sequence of this TCR beta chain was determined in a study of OX40 agonist ivuxolimab in advanced cancers. Per the germline V gene, CDR1 is WSHSY and CDR2 is SAAADI. The CDR3 is 14 residues long. Measured with immunoSEQ multiplex PCR; TCRdb has only the in-frame clones, and not every one. The repertoire holds approximately 12,000 clones, with 82% as singletons. The chain links TRBV10-2 to TRBJ2-5; 9 positions match TRBD1. The DNA end is more similar to TRBJ2-7, so the J call may be wrong. The sequencing used CD4+ or CD8+ T cells sorted from blood, collected in a trial of the OX40 agonist ivuxolimab. The receptor was derived from an adult with an advanced solid tumor such as melanoma, head and neck, liver or kidney cancer. Written as DNA, the CDR3 is TGCGCCAGCAGTAACAGGGGGCGCGATGACGAGCAGTACTTC. Translated, it gives CASSNRGRDDEQYF.